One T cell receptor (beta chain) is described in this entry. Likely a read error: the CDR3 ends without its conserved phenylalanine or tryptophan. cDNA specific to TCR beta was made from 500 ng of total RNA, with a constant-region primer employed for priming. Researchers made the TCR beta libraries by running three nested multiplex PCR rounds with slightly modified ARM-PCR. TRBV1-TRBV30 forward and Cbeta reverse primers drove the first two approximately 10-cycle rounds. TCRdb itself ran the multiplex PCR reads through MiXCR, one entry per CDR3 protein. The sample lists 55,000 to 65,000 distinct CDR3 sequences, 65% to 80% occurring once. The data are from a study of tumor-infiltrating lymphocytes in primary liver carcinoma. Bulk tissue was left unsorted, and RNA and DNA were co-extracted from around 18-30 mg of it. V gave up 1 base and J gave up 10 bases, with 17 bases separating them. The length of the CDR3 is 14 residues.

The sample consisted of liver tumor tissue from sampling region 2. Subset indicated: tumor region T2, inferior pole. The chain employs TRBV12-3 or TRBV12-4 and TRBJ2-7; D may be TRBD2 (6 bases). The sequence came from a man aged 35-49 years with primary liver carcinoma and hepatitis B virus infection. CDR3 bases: TGTGCCAGCAGTTTAGTGGTCGGGGGTGGCGAACAGTACTTA. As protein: CASSLVVGGGEQYL.